The present entry profiles one T cell receptor (beta chain) with its context. TCRdb's copy holds only in-frame clones and misses some; the assay was immunoSEQ multiplex PCR. The data hold approximately 36,000 clones, with approximately 80% observed a single time. Germline values: CDR1 SEHNR, CDR2 FQNEAQ (reference sequence). The CDR3 is 15 amino acids. The ends lost 5 bases at V and 3 bases at J; junction bases unmatched: 3. The record originates from a study of blood T cell repertoires in COVID-19. The sequencing input was peripheral blood. The V call is TRBV7-9, the J call TRBJ2-3; TRBD2 matches 12 bases. The receptor was derived from a human donor in a cohort sampled during active or convalescent COVID-19. The donor label of this sample is uncertain. CDR3 DNA sequence: TGTGCCAGCAGCCTCGGGACTAGCGGGACAGATACGCAGTATTTT. Translating it yields CASSLGTSGTDTQYF.